This entry concerns a single TCR beta chain. What it binds is not known. This entry belongs to a study of immune evolution from preneoplasia to lung adenocarcinoma. Assay used: immunoSEQ multiplex PCR; TCRdb lists only in-frame clones, some missing. Of thousands of clones listed, around four fifths are singletons. V shed 1 base and J 5 bases; nucleotides not matched to a gene: 6. In germline, CDR1 is SGHAT, CDR2 FQNNGV. The CDR3 is 16 residues long. Study findings and constraints: Later-stage lesions appeared to have more T cells, more diversity, less clonality.

Each case's diagnosis was confirmed by two pathologists on H&E. The rearrangement joins TRBV11-2 to TRBJ1-4; 8 bases are shared with TRBD1. This TCR derives from a person between 65 and 79 years old with invasive lung adenocarcinoma. The source material was FFPE invasive lung adenocarcinoma tissue. DNA of the CDR3: TGTGCCAGCAGCTTAGGAGGGACAGGCGCCAATGAAAAACTGTTTTTT. Translated, it gives CASSLGGTGANEKLFF.